The text below deals with one T cell receptor beta chain. What it recognizes is unknown. The sample carries other DNA sequences with the same CDR3. This entry belongs to a study of cytomegalovirus exposure and HLA in healthy donors. Whole-study findings and limits: According to a later analysis, donors in an Asian-associated ancestry cluster reportedly had fewer N-insertions than the roughly 660-donor mean. Researchers catalogued about 160 TCR beta chains as cytomegalovirus-associated.

The V segment lost 6 bases and the J segment 3 bases; nucleotides outside the gene matches: 7. This CDR3 has 14 amino acids. In germline, CDR1 is SQVTM, CDR2 ANQGSEA. The PCR contained 60 Vbeta and 13 Jbeta primers. The assay was immunoSEQ multiplex PCR, and TCRdb's table has in-frame clones only and misses some. The sample has 100,000 to 150,000 clones, 75% to 90% seen once. The chain carries TRBV29-1 and TRBJ2-3; 9 bases line up with TRBD2. This TCR was sampled from a woman aged 40-49 years in good health and CMV-seropositive. The sample consisted of PBMCs. This CDR3 is CSVLLAGETDTQYF. The DNA for the CDR3 is TGCAGCGTGTTGTTAGCGGGAGAGACAGATACGCAGTATTTT.